These 8 T cell receptor beta chains were sequenced from one sample in a study of OX40 agonist ivuxolimab in advanced cancers. Produced via immunoSEQ multiplex PCR; TCRdb's table is partial and in-frame only. This table holds about 70,000 clones, around 90% found once. Sequenced here: CD4+ or CD8+ T cells sorted from blood, sampled in a trial of the OX40 agonist ivuxolimab. The receptors originated from an adult with an advanced solid tumor such as melanoma, head and neck, liver or kidney cancer.

Turning to this clone: Other DNA variants within this sample encode the same CDR3. This rearrangement joins TRBV19 to TRBJ1-5; no definite D call. The CDR3 spans 13 residues. Germline values: CDR1 LNHDA, CDR2 SQIVND (reference sequence). Deletions cut 3 bases from V and 3 bases from J, with 6 bases between. The CDR3 loop is CASSIGFNQPQHF. The CDR3 DNA follows: TGTGCCAGTAGTATTGGGTTCAATCAGCCCCAGCATTTT.

V gene TRBV7-9 combines with J gene TRBJ2-2; D unresolved. Germline CDR1 is SEHNR and CDR2 is FQNEAQ (reference sequence). This CDR3 has 15 amino acids. The V and J ends lost 1 base and 4 bases respectively, with 10 bases between them. The CDR3 loop reads CASSLVMSGTGELFF. CDR3 coding DNA: TGTGCCAGCAGCTTAGTGATGTCGGGCACCGGGGAGCTGTTTTTT.

The rearrangement joins TRBV11-2 to TRBJ2-6, with D possibly matching TRBD1 (6 bases). The CDR3 is 16 amino acids. The V end was cut by 5 bases, the J end by 2 bases, with 13 bases between. Germline values: CDR1 SGHAT, CDR2 FQNNGV. The CDR3 loop is CASSLGQQTGANVLTF. As DNA, the CDR3 is TGTGCCAGCAGCCTAGGACAGCAGACTGGGGCCAACGTCCTGACTTTC.

V is TRBV5-1 and J is TRBJ1-6; the D is unclear. The CDR3 has 15 amino acids. Trimming pared 0 bases from V and 10 bases from J, leaving 14 bases between. Germline assignment: CDR1 SGHRS and CDR2 YFSETQ. DNA of the CDR3: TGCGCCAGCAGCTTGGCCGAAGGGTCTCGGTCACCCCTCCACTTT. Its protein is CASSLAEGSRSPLHF.

The chain has TRBV4-2 and TRBJ2-7, with TRBD1 identical over 10 bases. This CDR3 spans 15 amino acids. V shed 2 bases, J shed 4 bases, and the junction held 5 bases outside the gene matches. Germline CDR1 reads LGHNA; CDR2 reads YNFKEQ. CDR3 sequence reads: CASSQPGQGLYEQYF. As DNA, the CDR3 is TGTGCCAGCAGCCAACCGGGACAGGGGTTATACGAGCAGTACTTC.

The chain carries TRBV5-5 and TRBJ2-5, with 14 bases identical to TRBD2. The J segment lost 4 bases and the V segment lost 7 bases, leaving 3 bases of the junction unmatched. The CDR3 is made up of 14 amino acids. The germline V gene encodes CDR1 SGHKS and CDR2 YYEKEE (reference sequence). CDR3 sequence reads: CASGGTSGRETQYF. The CDR3 bases are TGTGCCAGCGGAGGGACTAGCGGGAGAGAGACCCAGTACTTC.

This clone came up a few times. The J gene is TRBJ2-1, the V gene TRBV7-8; D possibly matches TRBD1 or TRBD2 (7 bases each). The CDR3 contains 15 residues. The ends were cut back, 5 bases at V and 7 bases at J, with 18 bases in the middle. Germline assignment: CDR1 SGHVS and CDR2 FQNEAQ. Written as DNA, the CDR3 is TGTGCCAGCAGCCAGGGGGGGCCTGGTAGGAATGAGCAGTTCTTC. Its protein is CASSQGGPGRNEQFF. Using reference TRBV7-8 and TRBJ2-1 for the parts outside the CDR3, the full variable domain is GAGVSQSPRYKVAKRGQDVALRCDPISGHVSLFWYQQALGQGPEFLTYFQNEAQLDKSGLPSDRFFAERPEGSVSTLKIQRTQQEDSAVYLCASSQGGPGRNEQFFGPGTRLTVL.

This clone occurred once. The chain is built from TRBV6-1 and TRBJ2-1; 9 nucleotides agree with TRBD2. CDR3 size: 14 residues. V was clipped by 6 bases and J by 4 bases; unmatched bases: 4. The germline CDR1 and CDR2 sequences are MNHNS and SASEGT. The CDR3 DNA follows: TGTGCCAGCAGCCCCAGCGGGGGGTACAATGAGCAGTTCTTC. Protein product: CASSPSGGYNEQFF.